The 4 T cell receptor beta chains below come from one sample, sequenced in a study of OX40 agonist ivuxolimab in advanced cancers. The repertoire was sequenced with immunoSEQ multiplex PCR; TCRdb's copy has only in-frame clones and lacks some. The top ten clones hold 20% to 25% of a sample with roughly 34,000 clones, around four fifths of them seen once. Sequencing used CD4+ or CD8+ T cells sorted from blood, obtained in a trial of the OX40 agonist ivuxolimab. The source is an adult with an advanced solid tumor such as melanoma, head and neck, liver or kidney cancer.

This clone was picked up one time. The CDR3 DNA follows: TGTGCCAGCAGCTTAGGGGCGGTTTTGGCCCAGTACTTC. Translating it yields CASSLGAVLAQYF. The chain combines TRBV5-5 with TRBJ2-5, with D possibly being TRBD1 (5 bases). Germline V gene data show CDR1 as SGHKS and CDR2 as YYEKEE (reference sequence). The CDR3 totals 13 residues. With 2 bases removed from V and 9 bases from J, the gap between germline ends came to 14 bases.

This chain joins TRBV19 and TRBJ1-4; 9 positions match TRBD1. Germline V gene data show CDR1 as LNHDA and CDR2 as SQIVND (reference sequence). CDR3 length equals 13 residues. Trimming took 8 bases from V and 11 from J; bases not matched to a gene: 9. The CDR3 loop reads CASGQGSRGKLFF. As DNA, the CDR3 is TGTGCCAGTGGACAGGGGTCGAGGGGGAAACTGTTTTTT.

The chain couples TRBV4-3 to TRBJ2-3; possibly TRBD1 or TRBD2 for D (6 bases each). The CDR3 sequence is 16 residues long. CDR1 LGHNA and CDR2 YSLEER come from the germline V gene. The V and J ends lost 0 bases and 9 bases respectively, with 19 bases between them. CDR3: CASSQDGGLVLYTQYF. In nucleotides, the CDR3 is TGCGCCAGCAGCCAAGACGGGGGCTTGGTGCTGTACACGCAGTATTTT.

The chain combines TRBV11-2 with TRBJ2-3; D is tentatively TRBD1 or TRBD2 (6 bases each). CDR1 and CDR2 (germline): SGHAT, FQNNGV. The CDR3 sequence is 16 residues long. V lost 3 bases and J lost 3, with 16 bases in between. CDR3 sequence (DNA): TGTGCCAGCAGCTTCGTAAGCCGGGGGCCAACAGATACGCAGTATTTT. Translating it yields CASSFVSRGPTDTQYF.